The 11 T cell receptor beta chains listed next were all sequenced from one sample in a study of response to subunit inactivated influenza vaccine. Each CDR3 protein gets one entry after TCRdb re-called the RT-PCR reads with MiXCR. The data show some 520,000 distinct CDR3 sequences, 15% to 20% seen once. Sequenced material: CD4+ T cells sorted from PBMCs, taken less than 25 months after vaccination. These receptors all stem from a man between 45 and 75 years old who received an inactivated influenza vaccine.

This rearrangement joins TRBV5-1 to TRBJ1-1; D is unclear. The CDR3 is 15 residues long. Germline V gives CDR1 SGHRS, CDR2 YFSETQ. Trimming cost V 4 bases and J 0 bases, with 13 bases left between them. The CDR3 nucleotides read TGCGCCAGCAGCCAGGACGCGTTGGTGAACACTGAAGCTTTCTTT. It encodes CASSQDALVNTEAFF.

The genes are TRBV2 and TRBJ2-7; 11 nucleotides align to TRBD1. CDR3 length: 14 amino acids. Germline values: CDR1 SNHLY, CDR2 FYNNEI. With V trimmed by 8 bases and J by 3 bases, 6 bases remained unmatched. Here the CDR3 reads CASQLDRGLYEQYF. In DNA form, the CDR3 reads TGTGCCAGCCAGCTGGACAGGGGGCTCTACGAGCAGTACTTC.

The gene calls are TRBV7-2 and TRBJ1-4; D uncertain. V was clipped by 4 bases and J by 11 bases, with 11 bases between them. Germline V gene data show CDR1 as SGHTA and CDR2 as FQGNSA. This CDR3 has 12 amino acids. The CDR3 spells CASSSASGKLFF. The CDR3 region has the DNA TGTGCCAGCAGCTCGGCCAGCGGGAAACTGTTTTTT.

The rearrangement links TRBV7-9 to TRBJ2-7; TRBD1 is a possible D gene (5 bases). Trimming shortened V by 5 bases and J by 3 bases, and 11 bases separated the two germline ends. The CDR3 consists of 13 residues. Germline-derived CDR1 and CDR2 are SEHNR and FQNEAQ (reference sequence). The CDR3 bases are TGTGCCAGCAGCGAACTCGACAGCTACGAGCAGTACTTC. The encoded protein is CASSELDSYEQYF.

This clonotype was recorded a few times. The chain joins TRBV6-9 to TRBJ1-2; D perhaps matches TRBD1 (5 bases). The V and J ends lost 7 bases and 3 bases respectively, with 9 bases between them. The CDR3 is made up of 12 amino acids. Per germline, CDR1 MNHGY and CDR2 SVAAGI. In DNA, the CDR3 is TGTGCCAGCATGGGGCAGGACTATGGCTACACCTTC. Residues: CASMGQDYGYTF.

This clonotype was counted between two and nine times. DNA of the CDR3: TGTGCCAGCAGTTCAGTAGAGTACGAGCAGTACTTC. Its protein is CASSSVEYEQYF. This rearrangement joins TRBV12-3 or TRBV12-4 to TRBJ2-7; D gene ambiguous. V dropped 4 bases and J dropped 4 bases, with 8 bases sitting between them. The CDR3 contains 12 residues.

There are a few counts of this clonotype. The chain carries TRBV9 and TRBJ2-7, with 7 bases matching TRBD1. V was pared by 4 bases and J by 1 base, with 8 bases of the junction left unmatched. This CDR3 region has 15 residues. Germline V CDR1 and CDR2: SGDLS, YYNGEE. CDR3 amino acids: CASSTGVAGSYEQYF. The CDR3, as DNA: TGTGCCAGCAGCACAGGGGTCGCCGGATCCTACGAGCAGTACTTC.

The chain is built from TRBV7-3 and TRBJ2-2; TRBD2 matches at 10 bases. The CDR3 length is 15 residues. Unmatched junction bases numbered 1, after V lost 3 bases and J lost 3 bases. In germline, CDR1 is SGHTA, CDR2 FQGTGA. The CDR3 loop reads CASSFGLADTGELFF. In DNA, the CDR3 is TGTGCCAGCAGCTTCGGACTAGCGGACACCGGGGAGCTGTTTTTT.

DNA for the CDR3: TGCGCCAGCAGCTTGGCAAGACTAGCGGGATTATACAATGAGCAGTTCTTC. Amino acids: CASSLARLAGLYNEQFF. The rearrangement links TRBV5-1 to TRBJ2-1; 11 nucleotides agree with TRBD2. The V gene end was trimmed by 0 bases and the J gene end by 4 bases; junction bases not matched to a gene: 6. The CDR3 totals 17 residues. The germline gives CDR1 SGHRS, CDR2 YFSETQ.

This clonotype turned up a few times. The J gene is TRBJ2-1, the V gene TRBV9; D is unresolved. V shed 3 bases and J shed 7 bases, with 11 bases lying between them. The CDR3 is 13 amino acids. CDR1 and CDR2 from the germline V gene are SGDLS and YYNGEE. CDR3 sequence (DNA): TGTGCCAGCAGCGCCGGTATTGGTAATGAGCAGTTCTTC. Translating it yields CASSAGIGNEQFF. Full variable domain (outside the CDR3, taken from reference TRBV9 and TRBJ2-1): DSGVTQTPKHLITATGQRVTLRCSPRSGDLSVYWYQQSLDQGLQFLIQYYNGEERAKGNILERFSAQQFPDLHSELNLSSLELGDSALYFCASSAGIGNEQFFGPGTRLTVL.

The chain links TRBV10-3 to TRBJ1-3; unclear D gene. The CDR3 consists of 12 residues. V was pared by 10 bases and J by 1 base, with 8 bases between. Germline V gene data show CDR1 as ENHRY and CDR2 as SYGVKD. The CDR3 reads CASGLSGNTIYF. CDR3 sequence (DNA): TGTGCCAGCGGGCTATCTGGAAACACCATATATTTT.